Listed below are T cell receptor beta chains from one sample, sequenced in a study of T-cell reconstitution after alpha-beta-depleted transplantation in children. Via MiXCR, TCRdb re-called the PCR reads, giving one row per CDR3 protein. The repertoire holds about 230,000 distinct CDR3 sequences, with 9% to 10% as singletons. The specimen was PBMCs from the stem cell graft donor, collected from the stem cell graft. These receptors came from a human donor who donated a stem cell graft to a child with SCID. The CDR3 runs from the conserved cysteine through the conserved F or W. A D gene is named only where the DNA matches it firmly. Rows give clone size only sometimes, using once, few, many, or a class for an expanded clone.

CDR3: CASSYSRERPNSPLHF
DNA: TGTGCCAGCAGTTACTCGAGAGAGAGGCCGAATTCACCCCTCCACTTT
size: few
J: TRBJ1-6
D: .
V: TRBV6-5

CDR3: CSARDAGGPGDTQYF
DNA: TGCAGTGCTAGAGATGCGGGGGGGCCGGGAGATACGCAGTATTTT
size: many
J: TRBJ2-3
D: TRBD2
V: TRBV20-1

CDR3: CSAFSPGTAYEQYF
DNA: TGCAGTGCCTTTAGCCCCGGGACAGCTTACGAGCAGTACTTC
size: many
J: TRBJ2-7
D: TRBD1
V: TRBV20-1

CDR3: CASSLDIGTGYGYTF
DNA: TGTGCCAGCAGCTTAGACATTGGGACGGGCTATGGCTACACCTTC
size: many
J: TRBJ1-2
D: .
V: TRBV11-2

CDR3: CSVGDGNIQYF
DNA: TGCAGCGTGGGGGACGGAAACATTCAGTACTTC
size: once
J: TRBJ2-4
D: .
V: TRBV29-1

CDR3: CATQDRDYGYPF
DNA: TGTGCCACTCAAGACAGGGACTATGGCTACCCCTTC
size: .
J: TRBJ1-2
D: TRBD1
V: TRBV24-1

CDR3: CASSQDSALVGNEQFF
DNA: TGTGCCAGCAGCCAAGATAGTGCGCTGGTGGGCAATGAGCAGTTCTTC
size: many
J: TRBJ2-1
D: .
V: TRBV3-1

CDR3: CASSLAMTGEGGYTF
DNA: TGTGCCAGCAGCTTAGCTATGACAGGGGAGGGTGGCTACACCTTC
size: many
J: TRBJ1-2
D: TRBD1
V: TRBV7-2

CDR3: CSARVRDGSSYNEQFF
DNA: TGCAGTGCTAGAGTTCGCGACGGAAGCTCCTACAATGAGCAGTTCTTC
size: many
J: TRBJ2-1
D: .
V: TRBV20-1

CDR3: CASSTGTGDEKLFF
DNA: TGTGCCAGCAGTACCGGGACGGGGGATGAAAAACTGTTTTTT
size: many
J: TRBJ1-4
D: .
V: TRBV7-8

CDR3: CSATSGLNDYEQYF
DNA: TGCAGTGCTACTTCGGGACTCAACGACTACGAGCAGTACTTC
size: many
J: TRBJ2-7
D: .
V: TRBV20-1

CDR3: CASLRQGVYNEQFF
DNA: TGTGCCAGCTTAAGACAGGGGGTTTATAATGAGCAGTTCTTC
size: .
J: TRBJ2-1
D: TRBD1
V: TRBV18

CDR3: CASSNPGHFYGYTF
DNA: TGTGCCAGTAGCAATCCGGGACATTTCTATGGCTACACCTTC
size: many
J: TRBJ1-2
D: .
V: TRBV19

CDR3: CASSAPGAGVTEAFF
DNA: TGTGCCAGCAGCGCCCCCGGGGCGGGGGTAACTGAAGCTTTCTTT
size: many
J: TRBJ1-1
D: .
V: TRBV9